A selection of T cell receptor beta chains follows, all from one sample in a study of long-term antiretroviral therapy in people with HIV. The protocol was immunoSEQ multiplex PCR, while the TCRdb copy is restricted to in-frame clones and leaves out a portion. The sample consists of some 45,000 clones, roughly 86% of them appearing once. The source material was unsorted PBMCs, sampled 0.1 years before starting antiretroviral therapy. The source of these receptors is a woman in her forties or fifties with HIV. The conserved cysteine and the conserved F or W are not part of the CDR3 here. Clone size, where shown, is once, few, many, or a class for clones that have expanded.

v_gene: TRBV5-6
j_gene: TRBJ2-4
abundance: NA
CDR3aa: ASSFPAGGGAKNIQY

v_gene: TRBV7-3
j_gene: TRBJ2-1
abundance: NA
CDR3aa: ASSSRGGAEQF

v_gene: TRBV7-9
j_gene: TRBJ2-2
abundance: NA
CDR3aa: ASSQRLAGITGELF

v_gene: TRBV7-9
j_gene: TRBJ1-2
abundance: NA
CDR3aa: ASSLGSVGNYGYT

v_gene: TRBV27
j_gene: TRBJ1-5
abundance: large
CDR3aa: ASSFGQLRPQH

v_gene: TRBV11-2
j_gene: TRBJ2-2
abundance: NA
CDR3aa: ASSFLGGGADGELF

v_gene: TRBV5-4
j_gene: TRBJ2-7
abundance: NA
CDR3aa: ASSLLGAYRNEQY

v_gene: TRBV10-1
j_gene: TRBJ2-7
abundance: NA
CDR3aa: ASSDSTAGPNTTYEQY

v_gene: TRBV27
j_gene: TRBJ1-4
abundance: NA
CDR3aa: ASSFGTLRNEKLF

v_gene: TRBV9
j_gene: TRBJ2-1
abundance: NA
CDR3aa: ASSTGQVNEQF

v_gene: TRBV5-1
j_gene: TRBJ2-2
abundance: NA
CDR3aa: ASSLRGHTGELF

v_gene: TRBV6-1
j_gene: TRBJ2-3
abundance: NA
CDR3aa: ASSGTPSGGGTDTQY

v_gene: TRBV19
j_gene: TRBJ2-7
abundance: few
CDR3aa: ASSIGAYEQY

v_gene: TRBV5-1
j_gene: TRBJ1-2
abundance: NA
CDR3aa: ASSLVGESNYGYT

v_gene: TRBV5-1
j_gene: TRBJ1-3
abundance: NA
CDR3aa: ASTRDRVSSGNTIY

v_gene: TRBV19
j_gene: TRBJ2-2
abundance: NA
CDR3aa: ASSIDGRETGELF

v_gene: TRBV19
j_gene: TRBJ1-1
abundance: NA
CDR3aa: ASTLNLREKAF

v_gene: TRBV7-8
j_gene: TRBJ1-6
abundance: NA
CDR3aa: ASSPQGQGRGSPLH

v_gene: TRBV6-6
j_gene: TRBJ2-7
abundance: NA
CDR3aa: ASSYVGLGDEQY

v_gene: TRBV6-1
j_gene: TRBJ1-1
abundance: NA
CDR3aa: ASRNRGGGTEAF

v_gene: TRBV7-2
j_gene: TRBJ1-1
abundance: NA
CDR3aa: ASSLVSHPSSEAF

v_gene: TRBV25-1
j_gene: TRBJ2-7
abundance: NA
CDR3aa: ASRGSGEQY

v_gene: TRBV4-1
j_gene: TRBJ2-1
abundance: NA
CDR3aa: ASSQAPAGGPLSYNEQF

v_gene: TRBV2
j_gene: TRBJ2-1
abundance: NA
CDR3aa: ASSVNTVGNEQF

v_gene: TRBV7-8
j_gene: TRBJ1-1
abundance: NA
CDR3aa: ASSLAWDREAF

v_gene: TRBV15
j_gene: TRBJ1-4
abundance: once
CDR3aa: ATSREVMSGAGNEKLF

v_gene: TRBV13
j_gene: TRBJ1-4
abundance: few
CDR3aa: ASSFAGTGEEREKLF

v_gene: TRBV11-2
j_gene: TRBJ2-4
abundance: few
CDR3aa: ASTTLGKNIQY

v_gene: TRBV7-7
j_gene: TRBJ2-2
abundance: once
CDR3aa: ASSRNSGQGIAGELF

v_gene: TRBV27
j_gene: TRBJ2-7
abundance: few
CDR3aa: ASSPYPYRSYEQY

v_gene: TRBV5-1
j_gene: TRBJ1-4
abundance: NA
CDR3aa: ASSPGQGGNEKLF

v_gene: TRBV15
j_gene: TRBJ2-7
abundance: NA
CDR3aa: ATSRTTLSSYEQY

v_gene: TRBV7-7
j_gene: TRBJ2-1
abundance: NA
CDR3aa: ASSLLRGQYNEQF

v_gene: TRBV4-3
j_gene: TRBJ1-2
abundance: once
CDR3aa: ASSQEVRDSGYT

v_gene: TRBV29-1
j_gene: TRBJ2-7
abundance: NA
CDR3aa: SVELDRPYEQY

v_gene: TRBV5-8
j_gene: TRBJ1-1
abundance: NA
CDR3aa: ASSLGRGGVKAF

v_gene: TRBV27
j_gene: TRBJ1-1
abundance: NA
CDR3aa: ASSSAGTGETEAF

v_gene: TRBV20-1
j_gene: TRBJ1-2
abundance: NA
CDR3aa: SARDGGYT

v_gene: TRBV30
j_gene: TRBJ1-2
abundance: NA
CDR3aa: AWSVKGNRYGYT

v_gene: TRBV4-3
j_gene: TRBJ2-5
abundance: NA
CDR3aa: ASSQGGGSWETQY

v_gene: TRBV11-2
j_gene: TRBJ2-2
abundance: NA
CDR3aa: ASSLDSGTGELF

v_gene: TRBV10-3
j_gene: TRBJ1-1
abundance: NA
CDR3aa: AISESREAF

v_gene: TRBV19
j_gene: TRBJ1-2
abundance: NA
CDR3aa: ASSPRQGPYGYT

v_gene: TRBV5-6
j_gene: TRBJ1-5
abundance: NA
CDR3aa: ASSSGRINQPQH

v_gene: TRBV7-2
j_gene: TRBJ2-3
abundance: NA
CDR3aa: ASSLGPGATDTQY